This T cell receptor beta chain was sequenced in a study of T-cell reconstitution after alpha-beta-depleted transplantation in children. General study points: By one year post-transplant, T-cell counts and diversity largely arose from T cells that were newly produced. Where alpha-beta T cells came from about two months after transplant was reportedly several hundred expanded graft clones. TCRbeta diversity was high at day 60 in some patients (a result of surviving recipient T cells and thymic progenitors).

Trimming at V came to 3 bases and at J to 0 bases, leaving 8 bases not matched to a gene. Germline V CDR1 and CDR2: LGHDT, YNNKEL (reference sequence). This CDR3 comprises 17 residues. TCRbeta library preparation incorporated unique molecular identifiers. Using its own MiXCR run on the PCR reads, TCRdb lists one record per CDR3 protein. The sample holds approximately 1,000,000 distinct CDR3 sequences; about 31% are singletons and the top ten take roughly 31%. This clonotype has more than one count but fewer than ten. Its specificity is not known. The source material was PBMCs, mostly from graft donor cells, sampled 360 days after TCRalphabeta/CD19-depleted stem cell transplant. The gene calls are TRBV3-1 and TRBJ2-1; 7 positions agree with TRBD2. The receptor was isolated from a boy under two years old who had a stem cell transplant for SCID, so the T cells may come from the graft donor. The CDR3 is CASSQGPLAVSYNEQFF. The CDR3 DNA is TGTGCCAGCAGCCAGGGCCCCCTAGCGGTCTCCTACAATGAGCAGTTCTTC.